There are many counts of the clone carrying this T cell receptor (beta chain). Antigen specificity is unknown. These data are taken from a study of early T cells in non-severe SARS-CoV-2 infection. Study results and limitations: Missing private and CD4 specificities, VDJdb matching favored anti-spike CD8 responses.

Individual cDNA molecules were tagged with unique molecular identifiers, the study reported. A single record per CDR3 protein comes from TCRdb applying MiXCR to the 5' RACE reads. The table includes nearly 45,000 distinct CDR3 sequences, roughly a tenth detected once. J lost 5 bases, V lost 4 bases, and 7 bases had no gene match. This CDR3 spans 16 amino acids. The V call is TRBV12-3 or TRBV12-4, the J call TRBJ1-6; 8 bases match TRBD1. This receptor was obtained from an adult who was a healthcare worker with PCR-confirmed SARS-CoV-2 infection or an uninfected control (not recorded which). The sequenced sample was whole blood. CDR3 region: CASSYSRGLHNSPLHF. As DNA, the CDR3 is TGTGCCAGCAGTTACAGCAGGGGGCTCCATAATTCACCCCTCCACTTT.